Included here is one T cell receptor beta chain sequence, with context. Its target antigen remains unknown. Base qualities are not provided; no much larger clone lies one nucleotide away. Enrolling through a virtual design, the prospective study's participants ranged in age from roughly 18 to 95 years and lived across roughly 24 United States geographic areas. In the prospective study, cohorts were assigned on the basis of participant-reported clinical history obtained from a screening survey and a study questionnaire. Recovered participants in ImmuneRACE Cohort 3 were defined as having two consecutive negative NP/OP PCR tests, clearance from a healthcare professional, or resolution of symptoms. Mobile phlebotomists in the prospective study collected whole blood, serum and a nasopharyngeal or oropharyngeal swab from every participant. Over a roughly 2-month period, participants in the prospective study had the option of providing additional blood draws and questionnaires. Before DNA extraction, blood samples from the prospective study were shipped at room temperature or frozen.

The record originates from a study of blood T cell repertoires in COVID-19 (dated by TCRdb to between 2020 and 2021). Background for the entire study: The collaborator samples originated in the United States, Italy and Spain and spanned the acute and convalescent phases of COVID-19. The material from the prospective study consisted of cDNA or gDNA derived from T cells, B-cell-depleted T cells, or PBMCs. Subjects who had been exposed to COVID-19, were actively infected with it, or had recovered from it provided the deeply sampled blood TCRbeta repertoires that made up the dataset. The repertoires were released in a freely available public database intended as a resource for research on the immune response to SARS-CoV-2. Samples were obtained from the ongoing ImmuneRACE study (first 160 participants) and from 1,000 to 1,500 subjects provided by 6 global collaborators. The sample metadata nearly always contained a de-identified subject ID, COVID-19 status, age in years and sex. Where available, HLA class I and class II types were taken from metadata supplied by the sample provider and were not determined by assay-based typing. Study-wide conclusions, independent of this receptor: The quantity of clinical and demographic metadata differed by source and by participant and was supplied without curation.

TCRbeta CDR3 regions were amplified from genomic DNA by means of the immunoSEQ Assay, a bias-controlled multiplex PCR. On the study's bioinformatics: Nucleated cell counts per sample were estimated from amplification of reference gene primers within the assay. To quantify the absolute abundance of each unique TCRbeta CDR3 rearrangement, sequence reads were collapsed and filtered. Productive Simpson clonality was computed per sample as the square root of Simpson's diversity index over productive rearrangements. This is the immuneACCESS table as TCRdb keeps it, with only in-frame sequences that have V and J called. A part of the clones is gone; compared with another copy, unresolved V genes explain less than half, and the rest is unexplained. The DNA was the basis for D and trimming; V, J and clone size are from that table. This sample has around 220,000 clones in its table, and 84% of those were observed once. Approximately 6.8% of the sample is held by the ten biggest clonotypes.

V loses 3 bases, J loses 1 base, and the germline ends lie 9 bases apart. CDR3 length: 13 amino acids, cysteine to phenylalanine. Just CDR3 DNA is preserved here, 39 bases in frame from base 1. CDR1 and CDR2 (DFQATT, SNEGSKA) derive from the germline V gene (reference sequence). The source is a woman between 40 and 50 years old who had recovered from COVID-19. Sequenced sample: PBMCs or T cells enriched from blood (not recorded which). Recombination linked TRBV20-1 to TRBJ1-1; the D gene is unclear. CDR3 sequence: CSASEGWNTEAFF. The sequenced DNA is TGCAGTGCTAGTGAGGGCTGGAACACTGAAGCTTTCTTT.